The clone carrying this TCR beta chain was detected only once. The antigen is unknown. As for treatment: oral pan-JAK inhibitor, 5-10 mg twice daily. Both CD4+ and CD8+ T cells were separated by sorting PBMCs. These data come from a study of CD8+ T cells in alopecia areata. Study-wide findings and caveats: Affected scalp, especially in alopecia totalis/universalis, had a higher clonality than normal scalp did. Patients showed less clear TCR sequence sharing than mice, possibly partly because of HLA diversity.

Reverse transcription of extracted RNA yielded cDNA, which provided the sequencing template. Libraries were prepared by immunoSEQ multiplex PCR; TCRdb keeps only in-frame clonotypes and omits some of them. The sample records 85,000 to 95,000 clones, about three quarters being singletons. The J segment lost 2 bases and the V segment lost 7 bases, leaving 4 bases of the junction unmatched. The CDR3 sequence is 13 residues long. Germline V gene lookup returns CDR1 MGHDK and CDR2 SYGVNS. This sample comprised CD8+ T cells sorted from blood, obtained at week 44, from a patient treated with tofacitinib. This chain connects TRBV25-1 to TRBJ1-1; 7 bases are shared with TRBD1. The clonotype originates from a human donor with alopecia areata. DNA of the CDR3: TGTGCCAGCAACAGGGGTTTAAACACTGAAGCTTTCTTT. Translation gives CASNRGLNTEAFF.